What follows describes a single T cell receptor (beta chain). Germline V gene data show CDR1 as LNHDA and CDR2 as SQIVND (reference sequence). The CDR3 is 15 residues long. V shed 6 bases and J shed 7 bases, with 21 bases lying between them. This entry comes from a study of blood T cell repertoires in COVID-19. TCRdb keeps only in-frame clones here, not all; method: immunoSEQ multiplex PCR. Of about 270,000 clones in the sample, about 85% were seen once. V usage is TRBV19 and J usage is TRBJ2-5; tentatively, D is TRBD1 (7 bases). This receptor was taken from a human donor in a cohort sampled during active COVID-19. Sequencing was done on a sample of peripheral blood. CDR3 nucleotides: TGTGCCAGTAGCACGACAGGGACGGGGGTTGGGACCCAGTACTTC. Amino acids: CASSTTGTGVGTQYF. The complete variable domain, with remaining parts taken from reference TRBV19 and TRBJ2-5, reads DGGITQSPKYLFRKEGQNVTLSCEQNLNHDAMYWYRQDPGQGLRLIYYSQIVNDFQKGDIAEGYSVSREKKESFPLTVTSAQKNPTAFYLCASSTTGTGVGTQYFGPGTRLLVL.